The 21 T cell receptor beta chains below come from one sample, sequenced in a study of regulatory T cells in long-lasting Graves disease. For TCR beta, libraries came from iRepertoire HTBI primers and Arm-PCR of CDR3 regions. Each CDR3 protein gets one entry after TCRdb re-called the multiplex PCR reads with MiXCR. The table lists roughly 350,000 distinct CDR3 sequences, 15% to 20% of them singletons. Time point reported: newly diagnosed GD, antithyroid drugs for less than 3 months. From PBMCs, RNA was extracted and then used to make the TCR library. The same sample was also studied in work on T cells in Graves' hyperthyroidism and ophthalmopathy.

This material consisted of peripheral blood mononuclear cells (PBMCs), taken at new diagnosis, from a patient treated with antithyroid drugs. The receptors originated from a middle-aged man with Graves disease.

In its sample, this clonotype was seen once. The V gene is TRBV28, the J gene TRBJ1-1, with TRBD1 as a possible D gene (6 bases). Germline loops: CDR1 MDHEN, CDR2 SYDVKM. Trimming left V 6 bases short and J 0 bases short, with 17 bases between. The CDR3 totals 16 residues. The CDR3 bases are TGTGCCAGCAGGTTCAGGGGAACCCTCATGAACACTGAAGCTTTCTTT. Amino acid sequence: CASRFRGTLMNTEAFF.

This clonotype was seen at least ten times. The CDR3 here is CSARELAGGDEQYF. The CDR3 nucleotides read TGCAGTGCTAGAGAGCTAGCGGGGGGCGACGAGCAGTACTTC. The rearrangement links TRBV20-1 to TRBJ2-7; the match to TRBD2 covers 11 bases. This CDR3 spans 14 amino acids. The trim removed 0 bases at V and 5 bases at J, leaving 3 bases unmatched. Germline V gives CDR1 DFQATT, CDR2 SNEGSKA (reference sequence).

This clonotype was counted many times. The chain carries TRBV9 and TRBJ1-5, with a possible D match to TRBD1 (5 bases). The CDR3 sequence is 13 residues long. With 6 bases removed from V and 5 bases from J, the gap between germline ends came to 12 bases. Germline CDR1 and CDR2: SGDLS and YYNGEE. Here the CDR3 DNA reads TGTGCCAGCAATTCCCGGGACGATCAGCCCCAGCATTTT. Its protein is CASNSRDDQPQHF.

There are many counts of this clonotype. The rearrangement joins TRBV2 to TRBJ1-2, with a possible D match to TRBD1 (6 bases). This CDR3 comprises 15 residues. CDR1 SNHLY and CDR2 FYNNEI come from the germline V gene. The germline V and J ends were trimmed by 0 bases and 2 bases, with 10 bases remaining between them. The CDR3 region is CASSEARDTNYGYTF. The CDR3 coding sequence is TGTGCCAGCAGTGAAGCGAGGGACACCAACTATGGCTACACCTTC.

This clonotype was picked up many times. The chain is built from TRBV20-1 and TRBJ2-1; 11 nucleotides line up with TRBD1. This CDR3 contains 15 residues. V trimming: 5 bases; J trimming: 6 bases; junction bases outside the gene matches: 9. Germline lookup yields CDR1 DFQATT and CDR2 SNEGSKA (reference sequence). The CDR3 protein is CSAEIPGQGGNEQFF. DNA of the CDR3: TGCAGTGCTGAGATACCGGGACAGGGGGGCAATGAGCAGTTCTTC.

This clonotype has just a few counts. This may be a read error: a much more frequent sequence differs by one nucleotide. This chain uses TRBV29-1 with TRBJ2-5; D ambiguous. The CDR3 totals 12 residues. Germline loops: CDR1 SQVTM, CDR2 ANQGSEA. CDR3 in amino acids: CSVEQNQEAQYF. CDR3 nucleotides: TGCAGCGTTGAACAAAACCAAGAGGCCCAGTACTTC. Full variable domain (remainder filled in from reference TRBV29-1 and TRBJ2-5): SAVISQKPSRDICQRGTSLTIQCQVDSQVTMMFWYRQQPGQSLTLIATANQGSEATYESGFVIDKFPISRPNLTFSTLTVSNMSPEDSSIYLCSVEQNQEAQYFGPGTRLLVL.

As for this clonotype: Because the CDR3's place on the DNA is in doubt, the DNA is left out and the CDR3 is given as listed by TCRdb. This CDR3 is CASSRGGGSSYEQYFGPGGNEQFF. The genes are TRBV28 and TRBJ2-1; the DNA was not used to check the table's D call, TRBD1. The germline CDR1 and CDR2 sequences are MDHEN and SYDVKM. The CDR3 is made up of 24 amino acids, end residues included.

In this sample, this clonotype turned up many times. This chain links TRBV3-2 with TRBJ1-4; whether TRBD1, the table's D call, matches the DNA was not checked. TRBV3-2 is labeled a pseudogene. CDR3 size: 15 residues. In nucleotides, the CDR3 is TGTGCCAGCAGCCCTAAGACAGGGGAGGACGAAAAACTGTTTTTT. Translating gives CASSPKTGEDEKLFF.

This clonotype was observed at least ten times. The rearrangement joins TRBV9 to TRBJ1-4; TRBD1 might be the D (5 bases). Trimming removed 4 bases from V and 2 bases from J, with 12 bases in between. This CDR3 has 15 residues. Per the germline V gene, CDR1 is SGDLS and CDR2 is YYNGEE. Written as DNA, the CDR3 is TGTGCCAGCAGCTTGTCAGGGTTCACTAATGAAAAACTGTTTTTT. As protein: CASSLSGFTNEKLFF.

On this clonotype itself: One end of the junction is discordant with germline, which a read error may explain. V is TRBV2 and J is TRBJ1-3; D is uncertain. The CDR3 length is 15 residues. CDR1 is SNHLY, CDR2 FYNNEI, per germline. The CDR3 DNA reads as TGTGCCAGCAGAGAAGGACGGTTCTCTGGAAACACCATATATTTT. This encodes CASREGRFSGNTIYF.

This clonotype came up many times. The chain employs TRBV20-1 and TRBJ1-1; no definite D call. Germline loops: CDR1 DFQATT, CDR2 SNEGSKA (reference sequence). This CDR3 has 13 amino acids. Trimming removed 5 bases at V and 0 bases at J, with 10 bases between. CDR3 protein: CSAPDAMNTEAFF. CDR3 DNA: TGCAGTGCTCCAGACGCAATGAACACTGAAGCTTTCTTT.

Ten or more counts support this clonotype. V gene TRBV20-1 combines with J gene TRBJ2-5; the D is unclear. CDR1 and CDR2 (germline): DFQATT, SNEGSKA (reference sequence). The CDR3 runs to 14 residues. V gave up 0 bases and J gave up 3 bases, with 11 bases separating them. CDR3 loop: CSARDWAGEETQYF. The CDR3 region has the DNA TGCAGTGCTAGAGATTGGGCAGGAGAAGAGACCCAGTACTTC.

This clonotype was observed many times. This chain links TRBV11-2 with TRBJ2-6; D is uncertain. The ends were cut back, 6 bases at V and 0 bases at J, with 3 bases in the middle. CDR3 length equals 13 residues. Looked up from germline, CDR1 is SGHAT and CDR2 is FQNNGV. The CDR3 DNA reads as TGTGCCAGCAGAGACTCTGGGGCCAACGTCCTGACTTTC. It is translated as CASRDSGANVLTF.

J is TRBJ2-7 and V is TRBV3-1; 7 bases are shared with TRBD1. Per the germline V gene, CDR1 is LGHDT and CDR2 is YNNKEL (reference sequence). V was clipped by 4 bases and J by 0 bases; unmatched bases: 15. CDR3 length: 18 amino acids. As DNA, the CDR3 is TGTGCCAGCAGCCCTCAATATTCCGACAGGGTGGCCTCCTACGAGCAGTACTTC. It specifies CASSPQYSDRVASYEQYF.

This clonotype was observed a few times. The genes are TRBV5-6 and TRBJ2-5; D tentatively reads TRBD1 or TRBD2 (5 bases each). V lost 4 bases to trimming and J lost 5 bases, with 21 bases between them. CDR1 is SGHDT and CDR2 is YYEEEE in the germline V gene. This CDR3 contains 16 residues. Here the CDR3 reads CASSPDYLRGRETQYF. The CDR3 region has the DNA TGTGCCAGCAGCCCGGATTATCTTCGGGGACGGGAGACCCAGTACTTC.

This clonotype showed up many times. V gene TRBV20-1 combines with J gene TRBJ1-1; D unresolved. Trimming took 3 bases from V and 6 from J, leaving 2 bases between them. The germline CDR1 and CDR2 sequences are DFQATT and SNEGSKA (reference sequence). The CDR3 is 9 residues long. The CDR3 loop is CSASAEAFF. The CDR3 region has the DNA TGCAGTGCTAGTGCTGAAGCTTTCTTT.

The V call is TRBV6-1, the J call TRBJ2-2, with 9 nucleotides matching TRBD1. Trimming cost V 4 bases and J 7 bases; bases outside gene matches: 13. The CDR3 contains 17 residues. Germline lookup yields CDR1 MNHNS and CDR2 SASEGT. The CDR3 DNA reads TGTGCCAGCAGTGGACGCCTGGGACAGGGTTTGGGCGGGGAGCTGTTTTTT. This gives the protein CASSGRLGQGLGGELFF.

In its sample, this clonotype was seen a few times. The DNA for the CDR3 is TGTGCCAGTAGGGCCCGTCGGAGTGGGGAGAACACCGGGGAGCTGTTTTTT. This encodes CASRARRSGENTGELFF. This sequence joins TRBV19 and TRBJ2-2; D is uncertain. The CDR3 is made up of 17 amino acids. Trimming left V 6 bases short and J 1 base short, with 18 bases between. The germline gives CDR1 LNHDA, CDR2 SQIVND (reference sequence).

The chain uses TRBV5-6 and TRBJ2-3; D ambiguous. Germline V gene sequence: CDR1 SGHDT, CDR2 YYEEEE. The CDR3 covers 13 residues. Trimming pared 0 bases from V and 4 bases from J, leaving 6 bases between. The CDR3, as DNA: TGTGCCAGCAGCTTGGGGGCGGCAGATACGCAGTATTTT. Its translation is CASSLGAADTQYF.

This clonotype appeared a few times. The chain couples TRBV7-2 to TRBJ1-2, with 9 bases identical to TRBD1. Trimming cost V 5 bases and J 3 bases; bases outside gene matches: 10. CDR1 is SGHTA and CDR2 is FQGNSA in the germline V gene. The CDR3 spans 16 residues. CDR3 coding DNA: TGTGCCAGCAGCAACCACGCCCGACAGGGGGACTATGGCTACACCTTC. Its translation: CASSNHARQGDYGYTF.

This clonotype was detected many times. V usage is TRBV2 and J usage is TRBJ2-7; weak D call: TRBD1 (5 bases). CDR1 is SNHLY, CDR2 FYNNEI, per germline. V lost 1 base to trimming and J lost 3 bases, with 7 bases between them. The CDR3 spans 13 residues. The DNA for the CDR3 is TGTGCCAGCAGTGAAGTCGACAGCTACGAGCAGTACTTC. Translated, it gives CASSEVDSYEQYF.